The 16 T cell receptor beta chains in this list originate from one sample, sequenced in a study of TIL therapy for anti-PD-1-resistant metastatic lung cancer. This was the immunoSEQ v3 assay. Some clones are missing from TCRdb's copy, which holds only in-frame ones; the method was immunoSEQ multiplex PCR. In the table there are about 100,000 clones, roughly 65% of which are singletons. Documented time point: pre-treatment sample, taken before nivolumab and TIL therapy. Pleural nodules or supraclavicular lymph nodes made up most of the excised metastases sampled. Sequencing used tumor tissue, obtained at baseline. These receptors were obtained from a person between 30 and 80 years old with non-small cell lung cancer.

The chain couples TRBV9 to TRBJ1-6; D is ambiguous. Germline V gene sequence: CDR1 SGDLS, CDR2 YYNGEE. V gave up 0 bases and J gave up 2 bases, with 6 bases separating them. This CDR3 has 15 amino acids. The CDR3 DNA reads TGTGCCAGCAGCGTAGGGTCAGCCTATAATTCACCCCTCCACTTT. Protein product: CASSVGSAYNSPLHF.

The V and J genes are TRBV4-2 and TRBJ1-6, with 12 bases matching TRBD1. The CDR3 totals 15 residues. V gave up 11 bases and J gave up 14 bases; unmatched junction bases: 16. Germline assignment: CDR1 LGHNA and CDR2 YNFKEQ. CDR3 DNA: TGTGCCTCCCGGGGGACAGGGGGCAGTTTGAAGTCCCTCCACTTT. It encodes CASRGTGGSLKSLHF.

Only one count was recorded for this clone. This chain uses TRBV7-6 with TRBJ1-1, with a possible D match to TRBD1 (6 bases). Germline CDR1 and CDR2: SGHVS and FNYEAQ. V was clipped by 5 bases and J by 5 bases, with 18 bases between them. This CDR3 spans 15 amino acids. CDR3 region: CASSPWGGRRTEAFF. The CDR3, as DNA: TGTGCCAGCAGCCCCTGGGGGGGGCGACGGACTGAAGCTTTCTTT.

The gene calls are TRBV11-2 and TRBJ1-5, with D perhaps TRBD1 (6 bases). V was trimmed by 0 bases and J by 7 bases, leaving 13 bases between them. Per germline, CDR1 SGHAT and CDR2 FQNNGV. The CDR3 extends over 15 amino acids. CDR3: CASSLDSGVGQPQHF. The DNA for the CDR3 is TGTGCCAGCAGCTTAGACTCAGGGGTTGGCCAGCCCCAGCATTTT.

In its sample, this clone was seen a few times. The chain carries TRBV30 and TRBJ1-5; D is ambiguous. Germline assignment: CDR1 GTSNPN and CDR2 SVGIG (reference sequence). The CDR3 contains 12 residues. The germline V and J ends were trimmed by 5 bases and 2 bases, with 7 bases remaining between them. For the CDR3, the DNA is TGTGCCTGGGGTGGGGGCAATCAGCCCCAGCATTTT. As protein: CAWGGGNQPQHF.

This clone appeared many times. This chain links TRBV9 with TRBJ1-2, with D perhaps matching TRBD1 (6 bases). This CDR3 is 16 amino acids long. V was cut by 0 bases and J by 1 base, with 13 bases left in between. Germline assignment: CDR1 SGDLS and CDR2 YYNGEE. CDR3 DNA: TGTGCCAGCAGCGTAGAAGTACAGGGAGTTAACTATGGCTACACCTTC. It specifies CASSVEVQGVNYGYTF.

This chain uses TRBV30 with TRBJ1-1, with D perhaps matching TRBD1 (5 bases). This CDR3 contains 13 residues. Looked up from germline, CDR1 is GTSNPN and CDR2 is SVGIG (reference sequence). The V end lost 0 bases, the J end lost 1 base, and 6 bases lay between the germline ends. CDR3 coding DNA: TGTGCCTGGAGTGTTCAGGGGAACACTGAAGCTTTCTTT. It codes for CAWSVQGNTEAFF.

A few counts support this clone. V gene TRBV7-3 combines with J gene TRBJ2-5, with 9 bases fitting TRBD1. The CDR3 has 14 residues. CDR1 and CDR2 from the germline V gene are SGHTA and FQGTGA. The junction had 4 bases not matched to a gene; V was cut back by 4 bases and J by 4 bases. CDR3 in amino acids: CASSWGQGSETQYF. DNA of the CDR3: TGTGCCAGCAGCTGGGGACAGGGCTCAGAGACCCAGTACTTC.

CDR3 sequence reads: CASSPLLAGGPQTQYF. Written as DNA, the CDR3 is TGTGCCAGCAGTCCCCTACTAGCGGGGGGCCCCCAAACGCAGTATTTT. The rearrangement uses TRBV7-3 and TRBJ2-3; 12 bases match TRBD2. The junction had 13 bases not matched to a gene; V was cut back by 6 bases and J by 9 bases. Germline CDR1 reads SGHTA; CDR2 reads FQGTGA. CDR3 size: 16 residues.

The table lists this clone with a few counts. V gene TRBV29-1 combines with J gene TRBJ2-3, with a tentative D call TRBD2 (5 bases). The CDR3 totals 12 residues. V lost 3 bases to trimming and J lost 6 bases, with 10 bases between them. Germline V gives CDR1 SQVTM, CDR2 ANQGSEA. The CDR3 sequence: CSVEKGLDTQYF. CDR3 in DNA: TGCAGCGTTGAGAAAGGACTGGATACGCAGTATTTT.

This clone is a singleton in its sample. The V and J genes are TRBV29-1 and TRBJ2-5; D may be TRBD1 or TRBD2 (5 bases each). Trimming removed 3 bases from V and 7 bases from J, with 9 bases in between. The CDR3 length is 11 residues. Germline CDR1 reads SQVTM; CDR2 reads ANQGSEA. CDR3 in DNA: TGCAGCGTTGAGGGACCCCGGACCCAGTACTTC. Its translation is CSVEGPRTQYF.

This chain connects TRBV18 to TRBJ1-3; 8 positions match TRBD1. V trimming: 5 bases; J trimming: 7 bases; junction bases outside the gene matches: 7. CDR3 length: 14 amino acids. Germline V gene sequence: CDR1 KGHSH, CDR2 LQKENI. The CDR3 sequence: CASSAGTGGNTIYF. The CDR3 nucleotides read TGTGCCAGCTCAGCCGGGACAGGCGGTAACACCATATATTTT.

The V gene is TRBV7-2, the J gene TRBJ2-2; 7 bases map to TRBD1. Trimming cost V 0 bases and J 6 bases; bases outside gene matches: 1. Germline V gene sequence: CDR1 SGHTA, CDR2 FQGNSA. The CDR3 is made up of 14 amino acids. The CDR3 protein is CASSLATGAGELFF. The CDR3 DNA reads TGTGCCAGCAGCTTAGCTACAGGGGCCGGGGAGCTGTTTTTT.

This clone has just a few counts. The chain is built from TRBV5-1 and TRBJ1-6; D might be TRBD1 (6 bases). The V gene's germline CDR1 is SGHRS and CDR2 YFSETQ. The CDR3 extends over 15 amino acids. V lost 0 bases to trimming and J lost 9 bases, with 13 bases between them. CDR3 coding DNA: TGCGCCAGCAGCTTGGAGGCAGGGGTGGGTTCACCCCTCCACTTT. Its protein product is CASSLEAGVGSPLHF.

The J gene is TRBJ2-1, the V gene TRBV9; D not resolved. The CDR3 is made up of 13 amino acids. Looked up from germline, CDR1 is SGDLS and CDR2 is YYNGEE. V was clipped by 3 bases and J by 4 bases, with 8 bases between them. The CDR3 nucleotides are TGTGCCAGCAGCGCCGCGCAGTACAATGAGCAGTTCTTC. Translating it yields CASSAAQYNEQFF.

The CDR3, as DNA: TGTGCCAGCAGTTTCCCCAACAGGGGTCGAACCGGGGAGCTGTTTTTT. Translating it yields CASSFPNRGRTGELFF. The chain recombines TRBV28 with TRBJ2-2; TRBD1 agrees at 7 bases. The germline V gene encodes CDR1 MDHEN and CDR2 SYDVKM. J lost 5 bases, V lost 3 bases, and 9 bases had no gene match. The CDR3 runs 16 residues.